The sequence of this TCR beta chain was determined in a study of T-cell memory formation after mild COVID-19. Findings and limits, study-wide: CD4+ contracting clones lay mainly in CM and EM, CD8+ ones in EMRA.

This CDR3 comprises 16 residues. Germline values: CDR1 KGHSH, CDR2 LQKENI. With V trimmed by 1 base and J by 1 base, 6 bases remained unmatched. Each CDR3 protein is one row after TCRdb ran MiXCR on the 5' RACE reads. This table has under 200,000 distinct CDR3 sequences, around a third appearing once. This clonotype was picked up a small number of times. Its antigen is not identified. Sequencing was carried out using PBMCs or a T cell subset sorted from them (not recorded which). This TCR came from an adult woman who had mild COVID-19 (a few samples of this study predate the infection). Cell type and time point are not known. The rearrangement uses TRBV18 and TRBJ1-1; 7 bases match TRBD1. CDR3 protein: CASSPQTQGRNTEAFF. Here the CDR3 DNA reads TGTGCCAGCTCACCACAGACACAGGGGAGGAACACTGAAGCTTTCTTT. Using reference TRBV18 and TRBJ1-1 for the parts outside the CDR3, the full variable domain is NAGVMQNPRHLVRRRGQEARLRCSPMKGHSHVYWYRQLPEEGLKFMVYLQKENIIDESGMPKERFSAEFPKEGPSILRIQQVVRGDSAAYFCASSPQTQGRNTEAFFGQGTRLTVV.